This paragraph covers one T cell receptor beta chain sequence. The antigen remains unidentified. The CDR3 is 14 residues long. Germline V gives CDR1 MDHEN, CDR2 SYDVKM. This sample was taken from a study of cytomegalovirus exposure and HLA in healthy donors. When sampled, the donors appeared nominally healthy, though they likely had unrecorded immune exposures. Study conclusions and caveats: For most TCR beta V segments, an earlier analysis put the productive rate at about 87% or about 30% of the time. Researchers reported that a few CMV-associated chains were confirmed in vitro as CMV antigen-specific. Overall, under 200 TCR beta chains were annotated as cytomegalovirus-associated.

The PCR made use of 60 Vbeta and 13 Jbeta primers. Produced via immunoSEQ multiplex PCR; TCRdb's table is partial and in-frame only. Of around 65,000 clones listed, 70% to 80% were seen once; the top ten hold about 53%. The specimen sequenced was PBMCs. The source is a man over 45 in good health and CMV-seropositive. This chain joins TRBV28 and TRBJ2-5; 7 bases fit TRBD2. The J call may be in error: the DNA end matches TRBJ2-7 better. The CDR3, as DNA: TGTGCCAGCAGAAGGGCGGGAGACCTGTACGAGCAGTACTTC. It codes for CASRRAGDLYEQYF.